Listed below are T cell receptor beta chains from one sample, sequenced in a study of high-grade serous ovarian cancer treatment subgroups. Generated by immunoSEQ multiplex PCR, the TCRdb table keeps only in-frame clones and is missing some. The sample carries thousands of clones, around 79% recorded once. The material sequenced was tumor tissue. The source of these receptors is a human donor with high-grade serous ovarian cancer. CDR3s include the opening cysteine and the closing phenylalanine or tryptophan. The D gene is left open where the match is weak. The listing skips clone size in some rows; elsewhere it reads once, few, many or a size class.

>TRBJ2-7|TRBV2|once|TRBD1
CASSPGQFPYEQYF
TGTGCCAGCAGTCCGGGACAGTTTCCCTACGAGCAGTACTTC
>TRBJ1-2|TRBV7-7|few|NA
CASSLDPEEAGYTF
TGTGCCAGCAGCTTAGACCCGGAGGAAGCGGGCTACACCTTC
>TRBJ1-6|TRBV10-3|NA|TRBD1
CAISLTGDNSPLHF
TGTGCCATCAGCTTGACAGGGGACAATTCACCCCTCCACTTT
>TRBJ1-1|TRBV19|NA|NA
CASSPQGRKTEAFF
TGTGCCAGTAGTCCACAGGGAAGAAAAACTGAAGCTTTCTTT
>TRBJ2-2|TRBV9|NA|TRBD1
CASSVVGGTGNTGELFF
TGTGCCAGCAGCGTAGTTGGGGGGACAGGGAACACCGGGGAGCTGTTTTTT
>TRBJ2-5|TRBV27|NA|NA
CASSLRFQETQYF
TGTGCCAGCAGTTTAAGGTTTCAAGAGACCCAGTACTTC
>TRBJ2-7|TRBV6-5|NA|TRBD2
CASSYSAGGYEQYF
TGTGCCAGCAGTTACTCGGCGGGGGGCTACGAGCAGTACTTC
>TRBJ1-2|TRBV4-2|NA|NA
CASSQVGAHYGYTF
TGTGCCAGCAGCCAAGTTGGAGCCCACTATGGCTACACCTTC
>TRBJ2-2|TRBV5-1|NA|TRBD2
CASSSTNGLAGGLGGELFF
TGCGCCAGCAGCTCAACAAACGGACTAGCGGGGGGGCTTGGCGGGGAGCTGTTTTTT
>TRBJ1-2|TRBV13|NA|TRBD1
CASSLGDRDNYGYTF
TGTGCCAGCAGCTTAGGGGACAGGGACAACTATGGCTACACCTTC
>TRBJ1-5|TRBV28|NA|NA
CASTSGAADQPQHF
TGTGCCAGCACCTCCGGGGCAGCCGATCAGCCCCAGCATTTT
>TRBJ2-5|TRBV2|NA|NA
CASSAMTVQETQYF
TGTGCCAGCAGCGCCATGACAGTCCAAGAGACCCAGTACTTC
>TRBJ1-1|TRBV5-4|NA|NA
CASSLFGRRNTEAFF
TGTGCCAGCAGTCTTTTCGGACGGAGGAACACTGAAGCTTTCTTT
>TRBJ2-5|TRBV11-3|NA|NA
CASSLSGLRTETQYF
TGTGCCAGCAGCCTATCGGGACTCCGGACAGAGACCCAGTACTTC